Below, one TCR beta chain is given with its context. Its antigen is undetermined. CDR1 and CDR2 (germline): MDHEN, SYDVKM. The J segment lost 0 bases and the V segment lost 6 bases, leaving 8 bases of the junction unmatched. The CDR3 totals 16 residues. The record originates from a study of cytomegalovirus exposure and HLA in healthy donors. Study-wide findings and caveats: Within the approximately 110 validation repertoires, first-cohort TCR clusters tended to co-occur, according to a later analysis.

TCRdb keeps only in-frame clones here, not all; method: immunoSEQ multiplex PCR. This sample has approximately 140,000 clones, with approximately 86% found just once. This chain links TRBV28 with TRBJ1-1; 9 nucleotides agree with TRBD1. The sequence derives from a woman aged 18-29 years in good health and CMV-seropositive. Sequencing used PBMCs. CDR3 in amino acids: CASRRGTGLMNTEAFF. CDR3 nucleotides: TGTGCCAGCAGGCGCGGGACAGGGCTTATGAACACTGAAGCTTTCTTT. The full variable domain, with the rest looked up from reference TRBV28 and TRBJ1-1, is DVKVTQSSRYLVKRTGEKVFLECVQDMDHENMFWYRQDPGLGLRLIYFSYDVKMKEKGDIPEGYSVSREKKERFSLILESASTNQTSMYLCASRRGTGLMNTEAFFGQGTRLTVV.